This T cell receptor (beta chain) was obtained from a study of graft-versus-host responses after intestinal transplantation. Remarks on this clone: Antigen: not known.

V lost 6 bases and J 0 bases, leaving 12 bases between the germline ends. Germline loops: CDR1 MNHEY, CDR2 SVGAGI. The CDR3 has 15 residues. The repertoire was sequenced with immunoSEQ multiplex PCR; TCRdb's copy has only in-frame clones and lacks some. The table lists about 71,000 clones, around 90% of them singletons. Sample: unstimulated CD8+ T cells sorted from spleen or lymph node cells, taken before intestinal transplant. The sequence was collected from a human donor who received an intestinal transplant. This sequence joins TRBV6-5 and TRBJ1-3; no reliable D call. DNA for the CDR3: TGTGCCAGCAGCCCCATGTCCAGCTCTGGAAACACCATATATTTT. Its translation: CASSPMSSSGNTIYF.